The rows below give T cell receptor beta chains drawn from one sample of a study of T cells in Graves' hyperthyroidism and ophthalmopathy. TCRdb itself ran the multiplex PCR reads through MiXCR, one entry per CDR3 protein. The sample includes around 600,000 distinct CDR3 sequences, roughly 15% of them seen just once. The material sequenced was blood. These receptors originate from a woman between 45 and 60 years old with Graves' ophthalmopathy. CDR3s include the opening cysteine and the closing phenylalanine or tryptophan. The D gene is left open where the match is weak. Size is omitted from some rows. Given values are once, few, many or a class for expanded clones.

J gene,clone size,D gene,V gene,CDR3 protein,CDR3 DNA
TRBJ1-4,NA,NA,TRBV18,CASSPKDLSGAGGEKLFF,TGTGCCAGCTCACCCAAAGACCTATCGGGAGCTGGCGGTGAAAAACTGTTTTTT
TRBJ1-5,many,NA,TRBV7-8,CASSLQRDQPQHF,TGTGCCAGCAGCTTACAGCGAGATCAGCCCCAGCATTTT
TRBJ2-4,NA,NA,TRBV30,CAWTGLAKNIQYF,TGTGCCTGGACAGGACTAGCCAAAAACATTCAGTACTTC
TRBJ2-1,many,NA,TRBV5-6,CASSSNNYNEQFF,TGTGCCAGCAGCTCGAACAACTACAATGAGCAGTTCTTC
TRBJ2-1,once,TRBD2,TRBV28,CASSSVGLAAYNEQFF,TGTGCCAGCAGTTCAGTGGGACTAGCGGCCTACAATGAGCAGTTCTTC
TRBJ1-5,many,NA,TRBV7-2,CASSLIGSYTENQPQHF,TGTGCCAGCAGCTTAATAGGTTCCTACACCGAGAATCAGCCCCAGCATTTT
TRBJ2-1,few,NA,TRBV20-1,CSATVNSRSYNEQFF,TGCAGTGCTACCGTGAATAGTAGGTCCTACAATGAGCAGTTCTTC
TRBJ2-5,NA,TRBD1,TRBV6-8,CAGQRDRVETQYF,TGTGCCGGACAAAGAGACAGGGTCGAGACCCAGTACTTC
TRBJ2-2,NA,TRBD1,TRBV19,CASTIRTGSSNTGELFF,TGTGCCAGTACTATCAGGACAGGATCCTCGAACACCGGGGAGCTGTTTTTT
TRBJ2-7,many,NA,TRBV3-1,CASSQRGSYEQYF,TGTGCCAGCAGCCAAAGGGGATCCTACGAGCAGTACTTC
TRBJ2-1,NA,TRBD2,TRBV5-1,CASSSLLAGSYNEQFF,TGCGCCAGCAGCTCCCTCCTAGCGGGAAGTTACAATGAGCAGTTCTTC
TRBJ1-4,many,NA,TRBV28,CASNSPNEKLFF,TGTGCCAGCAACAGCCCTAATGAAAAACTGTTTTTT
TRBJ2-1,many,TRBD2,TRBV5-8,CASSLKREVGYNEQFF,TGTGCCAGCAGCTTGAAGCGGGAGGTAGGGTACAATGAGCAGTTCTTC
TRBJ1-4,NA,NA,TRBV15,CATSRDIRDEKLFF,TGTGCCACCAGCAGAGATATCAGGGATGAAAAACTGTTTTTT
TRBJ2-1,many,NA,TRBV28,CASSWGNEQFF,TGTGCCAGCAGTTGGGGAAACGAGCAGTTCTTC
TRBJ2-1,many,TRBD2,TRBV2,CASPHVTSGRPHVDNEQFF,TGTGCCAGCCCTCACGTGACTAGCGGGAGACCCCATGTGGACAATGAGCAGTTCTTC
TRBJ1-5,few,NA,TRBV4-1,CASSQDLRPGNQPQHF,TGCGCCAGCAGCCAAGATCTAAGACCGGGCAATCAGCCCCAGCATTTT
TRBJ2-3,many,NA,TRBV3-1,CASSQVSADTQYF,TGTGCCAGCAGCCAAGTAAGTGCGGATACGCAGTATTTT
TRBJ2-1,many,NA,TRBV10-3,CAISEFEEATEQFF,TGTGCCATCAGTGAGTTTGAGGAGGCGACAGAGCAGTTCTTC
TRBJ2-3,few,TRBD2,TRBV20-1,CSAAWGGSTDTQYF,TGCAGTGCGGCCTGGGGGGGAAGCACAGATACGCAGTATTTT
TRBJ1-1,many,NA,TRBV15,CATSSGDSEAFF,TGTGCCACCAGCAGTGGGGACTCTGAAGCTTTCTTT
TRBJ1-4,NA,TRBD1,TRBV12-3/TRBV12-4,CASTSGTGGSREKLFF,TGTGCCAGCACCAGCGGGACAGGGGGAAGTAGAGAAAAACTGTTTTTT
TRBJ2-5,few,NA,TRBV6-5,CASSYGWRDRETQYF,TGTGCCAGCAGTTACGGATGGAGGGACAGAGAGACCCAGTACTTC
TRBJ1-3,many,NA,TRBV3-1,CASSQVMISGNTIYF,TGTGCCAGCAGCCAAGTAATGATCTCTGGAAACACCATATATTTT
TRBJ2-7,many,TRBD2,TRBV29-1,CSVVVSTSGTYEQYF,TGCAGCGTTGTAGTATCAACTAGCGGAACCTACGAGCAGTACTTC
TRBJ2-7,NA,NA,TRBV7-9,CASSLGGRSSYEQYF,TGTGCCAGCAGCCTGGGGGGGCGTAGCTCCTACGAGCAGTACTTC
TRBJ1-3,few,NA,TRBV13,CASSSERRGNTIYF,TGTGCCAGCAGCTCGGAGCGAAGGGGAAACACCATATATTTT
TRBJ1-1,many,TRBD1,TRBV12-5,CASGWIQGMMTEAFF,TGTGCTAGTGGTTGGATACAGGGGATGATGACTGAAGCTTTCTTT
TRBJ1-2,few,NA,TRBV20-1,CSARRPNYGYTF,TGCAGTGCTAGGAGGCCAAACTATGGCTACACCTTC
TRBJ2-1,many,TRBD2,TRBV20-1,CSAPSLASYNEQFF,TGCAGTGCGCCTTCACTAGCGTCCTACAATGAGCAGTTCTTC
TRBJ1-5,NA,NA,TRBV6-4,CASSGDVNQPQHF,TGTGCCAGCAGTGGGGACGTCAATCAGCCCCAGCATTTT
TRBJ1-2,NA,NA,TRBV7-9,CASSFGQRNGYTF,TGTGCCAGCAGCTTCGGTCAGAGAAATGGCTACACCTTC
TRBJ2-1,many,NA,TRBV6-1,CASRPDTVITSYNEQFF,TGTGCCAGCAGGCCCGACACAGTTATCACGTCCTACAATGAGCAGTTCTTC
TRBJ1-2,many,TRBD1,TRBV19,CASSIVSTGGENGYTF,TGTGCCAGTAGTATAGTGTCGACAGGGGGAGAGAATGGCTACACCTTC
TRBJ2-7,many,NA,TRBV12-3/TRBV12-4,CASSPIGTPYEQYF,TGTGCCAGCTCCCCCATCGGGACACCCTACGAGCAGTACTTC
TRBJ2-7,many,NA,TRBV5-1,CASSLVQGGSYEQYF,TGCGCCAGCAGCTTGGTACAGGGTGGATCCTACGAGCAGTACTTC
TRBJ2-3,few,NA,TRBV5-1,CASSWGVSTDTQYF,TGCGCCAGCAGCTGGGGAGTAAGCACAGATACGCAGTATTTT
TRBJ2-3,NA,TRBD2,TRBV11-3,CASSPSTSGRGDTQYF,TGTGCCAGCAGCCCCTCGACTAGCGGGAGGGGAGATACGCAGTATTTT
TRBJ2-3,many,TRBD2,TRBV15,CATSSRLAGEDTQYF,TGTGCCACCAGCAGTAGACTAGCAGGAGAAGATACGCAGTATTTT
TRBJ2-1,few,NA,TRBV19,CASSIGLRGGSSYNEQFF,TGTGCCAGTAGTATAGGGTTGAGAGGGGGAAGCTCCTACAATGAGCAGTTCTTC
TRBJ1-5,many,TRBD1,TRBV3-1,CASSPGTGRVNQPQHF,TGTGCCAGCAGCCCAGGGACAGGGAGGGTTAATCAGCCCCAGCATTTT
TRBJ2-1,many,NA,TRBV18,CASSPTGYNEQFF,TGTGCCAGCTCACCGACGGGATACAATGAGCAGTTCTTC
TRBJ2-1,many,NA,TRBV12-5,CASGFGANGYNEQFF,TGTGCTAGTGGTTTTGGGGCCAACGGGTACAATGAGCAGTTCTTC
TRBJ1-5,many,NA,TRBV7-9,CASSGSYSNQPQHF,TGTGCCAGCAGCGGAAGTTATAGCAATCAGCCCCAGCATTTT
TRBJ2-5,few,NA,TRBV15,CATSRVAQGNQYF,TGTGCCACCAGCAGAGTCGCTCAGGGAAATCAGTACTTC
TRBJ2-7,many,NA,TRBV3-1,CASSQENHQAYEQYF,TGTGCCAGCAGCCAAGAAAATCACCAGGCCTACGAGCAGTACTTC
TRBJ2-1,NA,NA,TRBV5-5,CASSLSWASSYNEQFF,TGTGCCAGCAGCTTGTCCTGGGCGAGCTCCTACAATGAGCAGTTCTTC
TRBJ1-2,many,NA,TRBV28,CAEGGVNYGYTF,TGTGCCGAAGGGGGGGTCAACTATGGCTACACCTTC
TRBJ2-7,NA,NA,TRBV5-1,CASSLDADSYEQYF,TGCGCCAGCAGCTTGGACGCCGACTCCTACGAGCAGTACTTC
TRBJ2-2,NA,NA,TRBV9,CASSVTSGYGELFF,TGTGCCAGCAGCGTAACCTCAGGGTACGGGGAGCTGTTTTTT
TRBJ1-6,many,NA,TRBV5-1,CASSQRDMYSPLHF,TGCGCCAGCAGCCAACGGGACATGTATTCACCCCTCCACTTT
TRBJ2-1,few,TRBD1,TRBV5-1,CASSFGQGYYNEQFF,TGCGCCAGCAGCTTCGGACAGGGATACTACAATGAGCAGTTCTTC
TRBJ2-5,few,TRBD2,TRBV20-1,CSATPLAGVGETQYF,TGCAGTGCTACCCCACTAGCGGGAGTGGGAGAGACCCAGTACTTC
TRBJ2-2,many,NA,TRBV6-1,CASSSGLLTGAGELFF,TGTGCCAGCAGTTCCGGACTCCTCACCGGGGCCGGGGAGCTGTTTTTT
TRBJ2-5,NA,NA,TRBV20-1,CSARWETQYF,TGCAGTGCTAGATGGGAGACCCAGTACTTC
TRBJ1-2,few,NA,TRBV20-1,CSARRGEVGGYTF,TGCAGTGCTAGAAGGGGGGAAGTGGGAGGCTACACCTTC
TRBJ2-7,many,NA,TRBV20-1,CSARIRLETYEQYF,TGCAGTGCGAGAATCAGACTCGAGACATACGAGCAGTACTTC
TRBJ2-5,NA,TRBD2,TRBV7-2,CASCDWGTSPQETQYF,TGTGCCAGCTGCGACTGGGGGACTAGCCCCCAAGAGACCCAGTACTTC